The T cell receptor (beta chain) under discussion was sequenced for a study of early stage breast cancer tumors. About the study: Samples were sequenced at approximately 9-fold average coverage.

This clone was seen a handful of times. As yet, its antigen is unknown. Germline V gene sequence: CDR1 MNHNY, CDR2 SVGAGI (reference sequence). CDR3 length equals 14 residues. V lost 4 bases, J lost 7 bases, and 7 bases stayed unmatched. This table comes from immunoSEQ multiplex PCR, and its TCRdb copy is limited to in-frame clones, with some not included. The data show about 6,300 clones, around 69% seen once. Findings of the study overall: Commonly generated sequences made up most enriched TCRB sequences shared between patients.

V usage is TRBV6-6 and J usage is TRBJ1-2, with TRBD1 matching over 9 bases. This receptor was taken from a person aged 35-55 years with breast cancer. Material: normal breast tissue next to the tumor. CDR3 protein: CASSSDRGSRGYTF. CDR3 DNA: TGTGCCAGCAGTTCGGACAGGGGCTCACGTGGCTACACCTTC.